Below, 11 T cell receptor beta chains from the same sample are listed, as sequenced in a study of spatial heterogeneity in lung cancer. MiXCR, run by TCRdb on the 5' RACE reads, gives a single entry per CDR3 protein. There are tens of thousands of distinct CDR3 sequences in the sample; approximately 20% occur only once, and 6.2% lies in the top ten. Regarding time point: sample taken at primary tumor resection. Unsorted tumor, nontumor lung tissue or cryopreserved PBMC supplied the whole RNA. The sample consisted of PBMCs, taken at surgery. These TCRs come from a male donor with early-stage non-small cell lung cancer.

This clonotype has ten or more counts. The chain employs TRBV10-3 and TRBJ1-4, with a tentative D call TRBD1 (5 bases). This CDR3 comprises 15 residues. Trimming took off 3 bases at V and 3 bases at J, with 11 bases between the two ends. CDR1 and CDR2 from the germline V gene are ENHRY and SYGVKD. This CDR3 is CAISDPTASNEKLFF. Written as DNA, the CDR3 is TGTGCCATCAGTGACCCGACAGCCTCTAATGAAAAACTGTTTTTT.

This clonotype turned up a few times. This chain connects TRBV29-1 to TRBJ1-1; 10 bases are a match to TRBD1. This CDR3 has 13 amino acids. Germline V gives CDR1 SQVTM, CDR2 ANQGSEA. The trim removed 6 bases at V and 5 bases at J, leaving 6 bases unmatched. Written as DNA, the CDR3 is TGCAGCGTAAGCCGGGACAGGGGAACTGAAGCTTTCTTT. Translating it yields CSVSRDRGTEAFF.

A remark on this clonotype: The junction shows a germline mismatch at one end, possibly a read error. The genes are TRBV7-7 and TRBJ2-2; the D is unclear. The CDR3 sequence is 15 residues long. The germline gives CDR1 SSHAT, CDR2 FNYEAQ (reference sequence). The CDR3 is CASSLDQMNTGELFF. Written as DNA, the CDR3 is TGTGCTAGCAGCTTAGATCAGATGAACACCGGGGAGCTGTTTTTT.

The chain joins TRBV24-1 to TRBJ2-7; D is unresolved. The V gene's germline CDR1 is KGHDR and CDR2 SFDVKD. The CDR3 is made up of 12 amino acids. Trimming took 6 bases from V and 1 from J, leaving 6 bases between them. In DNA form, the CDR3 reads TGTGCCACCAGTACGGCTTCCTACGAGCAGTACTTC. Translation gives CATSTASYEQYF.

This clonotype has just a few counts. V gene TRBV11-2 combines with J gene TRBJ2-1; TRBD2 matches 7 bases. This CDR3 comprises 15 residues. With 1 base clipped from V and 10 bases from J, the junction kept 10 bases outside the gene matches. Germline V lookup: CDR1 SGHAT, CDR2 FQNNGV. DNA of the CDR3: TGTGCCAGCAGCTTAGCGGGAGGCCCGCGGGTGGAGCAGTTCTTC. It yields the protein CASSLAGGPRVEQFF.

The rearrangement uses TRBV4-1 and TRBJ2-5; 10 bases align to TRBD1. The CDR3 totals 15 residues. Germline lookup yields CDR1 MGHRA and CDR2 YSYEKL. V was pared by 4 bases and J by 4 bases, with 6 bases of the junction left unmatched. The CDR3 region has the DNA TGCGCCAGCAGCCCCGGACAGGGGGAACGAGAGACCCAGTACTTC. This codes for CASSPGQGERETQYF.

There are a few counts of this clonotype. J is TRBJ2-2 and V is TRBV4-3, with D perhaps TRBD1 (6 bases). The CDR3 extends over 19 amino acids. In germline, CDR1 is LGHNA, CDR2 YSLEER. Trimming removed 4 bases from V and 0 bases from J, with 21 bases in between. The CDR3 DNA is TGCGCCAGCAGCCCAGACCTACTCAGGGGCGTCACGAACACCGGGGAGCTGTTTTTT. Translation: CASSPDLLRGVTNTGELFF.

There are a few counts of this clonotype. This chain connects TRBV6-2 or TRBV6-3 to TRBJ1-5, with 8 bases aligning to TRBD1. This CDR3 is built from 12 residues. The germline CDR1 and CDR2 sequences are MNHEY and SVGEGT. With V trimmed by 8 bases and J by 7 bases, 4 bases remained unmatched. The CDR3 nucleotides read TGTGCCAGCGGACAGGGAGTCCAGCCCCAGCATTTT. Amino acid sequence: CASGQGVQPQHF.

The sample holds a few counts of this clonotype. This rearrangement joins TRBV4-1 to TRBJ2-7; perhaps TRBD2 as D (6 bases). The CDR3 is made up of 14 amino acids. The germline V gene encodes CDR1 MGHRA and CDR2 YSYEKL. Between the trimmed V and J ends, which lost 3 bases and 5 bases, there was a span of 14 bases. The CDR3 protein is CASSHPVGRNEQYF. CDR3 nucleotide sequence: TGCGCCAGCAGCCACCCTGTGGGGAGGAACGAGCAGTACTTC.

The rearrangement joins TRBV7-8 to TRBJ2-1, with D possibly being TRBD2 (5 bases). This CDR3 has 13 residues. The V gene lost 3 bases and the J gene lost 8 bases, with 11 bases spanning the gap. Germline values: CDR1 SGHVS, CDR2 FQNEAQ. The CDR3, as DNA: TGTGCCAGCAGCTTTTCCCCGGAGGATGAGCAGTTCTTC. This encodes CASSFSPEDEQFF.

This chain joins TRBV28 and TRBJ2-7; D might be TRBD2 (6 bases). Looked up from germline, CDR1 is MDHEN and CDR2 is SYDVKM. This CDR3 has 13 amino acids. V lost 7 bases and J lost 4, with 14 bases in between. The CDR3 here is CASIRLAPYEQYF. In DNA form, the CDR3 reads TGTGCCAGCATCCGGCTAGCGCCTTACGAGCAGTACTTC.